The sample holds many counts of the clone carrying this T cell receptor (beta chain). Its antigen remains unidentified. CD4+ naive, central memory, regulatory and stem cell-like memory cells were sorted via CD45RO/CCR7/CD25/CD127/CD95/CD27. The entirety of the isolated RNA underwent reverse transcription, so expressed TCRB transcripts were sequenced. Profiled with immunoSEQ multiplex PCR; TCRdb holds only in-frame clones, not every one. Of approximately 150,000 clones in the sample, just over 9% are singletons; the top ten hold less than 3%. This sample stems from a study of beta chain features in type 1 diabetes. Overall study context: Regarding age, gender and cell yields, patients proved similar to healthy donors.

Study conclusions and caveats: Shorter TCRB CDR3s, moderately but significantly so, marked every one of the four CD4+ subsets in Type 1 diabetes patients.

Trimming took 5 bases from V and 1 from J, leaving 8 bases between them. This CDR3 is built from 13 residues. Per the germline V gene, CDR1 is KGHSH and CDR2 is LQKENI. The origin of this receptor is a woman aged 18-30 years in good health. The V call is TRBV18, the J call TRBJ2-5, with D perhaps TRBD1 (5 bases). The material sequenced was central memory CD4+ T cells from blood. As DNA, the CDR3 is TGTGCCAGCTCAGCGACAGCCCAAGAGACCCAGTACTTC. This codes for CASSATAQETQYF. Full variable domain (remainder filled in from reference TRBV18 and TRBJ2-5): NAGVMQNPRHLVRRRGQEARLRCSPMKGHSHVYWYRQLPEEGLKFMVYLQKENIIDESGMPKERFSAEFPKEGPSILRIQQVVRGDSAAYFCASSATAQETQYFGPGTRLLVL.